This paragraph covers one T cell receptor beta chain sequence. This clonotype has ten or more counts. Its antigen target is currently unknown. Base qualities are not at hand, and no much larger clone is one base apart. A patient counted as having stable Graves' hyperthyroidism if no progression to ophthalmopathy occurred over 18 months of follow-up. Hyperthyroidism patients were newly diagnosed, with disease duration under 2 months, and aged 18 to 65 years. The study excluded patients with uncontrolled infections, other autoimmune diseases, pregnancy or lactation. Diagnoses relied on clinical symptoms, serum thyroxine and TRAb, thyroid ultrasound and orbital computed tomography. Ficoll-Paque density gradient centrifugation was used to isolate PBMCs from approximately 10 ml of fresh peripheral blood. Trizol reagent was used to extract total RNA, and RNA quality was then checked on an Agilent 2100 Bioanalyzer.

The sample comes from a study of T cells in Graves' hyperthyroidism and ophthalmopathy (dated by TCRdb to about 2019). Study-wide context: Peripheral blood was sampled at the time of initial diagnosis, prior to any treatment. To identify distinguishing TCR V-J signatures, a discovery cohort of around 100 patients was used, comprising 43 with Graves' ophthalmopathy and around 60 with stable Graves' hyperthyroidism. Prospective prediction of ophthalmopathy was tested in an independent validation cohort of fewer than 20 hyperthyroidism patients and 15 to 17 patients who later progressed to ophthalmopathy. For training and testing, the 80 to 100 patients in the discovery cohort were randomly divided in a 7:3 ratio. In more than five Graves' hyperthyroidism patients, the study also compared T-cell repertoires from thyroid tissue with T-cell repertoires from blood. After sampling, hyperthyroidism patients received methimazole starting at 30 mg daily, and ophthalmopathy patients received high-dose intravenous methylprednisolone. The paper describes TCR Vbeta CDR3 sequencing of 135 peripheral blood samples, made up of 40 to 45 ophthalmopathy patients, around 78 hyperthyroidism patients and 17 progressor patients. Study-level results and caveats: In cross-validation, a model built on a 13 V-J signature told ophthalmopathy apart from stable hyperthyroidism with under 90% sensitivity and approximately 81% specificity, and in testing the same model reached 80%/75%. Most expanded thyroid clonotypes (frequency above 0.001) were also detected in blood, suggesting blood repertoires may reflect thyroid immune responses. In validation, the model predicted progression to ophthalmopathy a median of roughly 6.5 months before onset, with over 60% sensitivity and roughly 72% specificity. Sample size was not statistically predetermined, and blinding of investigators to group allocation was not performed.

Amplification of TCR beta CDR3 regions was carried out from RNA transcripts. The TCR CDR3 was subjected to a first round of RT-PCR using the HTBI primer set and the Qiagen OneStep RT-PCR kit. Libraries were constructed in a second round of multiplex PCR, after which size selection and purification were performed. Libraries were sequenced paired-end with 100 bp reads on an Illumina HiSeq2000. Processing in the source paper ran as follows. Raw data were processed with SOAPnuke, discarding reads with adapters, uncalled bases, mean Phred below 15, or no exact constant-primer or identifier match. High-quality paired reads were merged with COPE v1.2.5, and unique nucleotide sequences were defined as clonotypes. MiTCR v1.1 was used to align clonotypes to the IMGT TRBV, TRBD and TRBJ reference segments. Only V-J combinations with frequency above 0.0001, covering 98% to 99.2% of repertoires, were analysed. The TCS score was defined as F50 (clonal expansion) divided by E x V (chaos), with BLOSUM62-based TCRdist calculated between CDR3 peptides within each V-J. Welch's t-statistics and random forest reduced 514 V-J features to 10 to 15, which were used in a naive Bayes classifier (R e1071). TCRdb trimmed the raw reads at Q25, called clones with MiXCR and kept productive beta chains. Each entry is one CDR3 protein sequence, shown with its most common DNA and genes. None of the V and J calls come from the authors' own analysis; TCRdb made them. The sample has roughly 740,000 distinct CDR3 sequences on record, roughly 17% of them singletons. The ten largest clones represent roughly 8% of the sample.

V sheds 0 bases and J sheds 2 bases, leaving 10 bases between their ends. Reading the germline V gene gives CDR1 KGHSH and CDR2 LQKENI. The CDR3 contains 15 residues, cysteine and phenylalanine counted. The only DNA kept is the CDR3, 45 bases in frame from the first base. This chain is built from TRBV18 and TRBJ2-5, with TRBD1 tentatively as D gene (6 bases match). Sequencing used blood. This receptor was obtained from a man aged 18 to 30 with Graves' hyperthyroidism. The DNA is as follows: TGTGCCAGCTCACCACCGGCAGGGGCACAAGAGACCCAGTACTTC. This translates into CASSPPAGAQETQYF.